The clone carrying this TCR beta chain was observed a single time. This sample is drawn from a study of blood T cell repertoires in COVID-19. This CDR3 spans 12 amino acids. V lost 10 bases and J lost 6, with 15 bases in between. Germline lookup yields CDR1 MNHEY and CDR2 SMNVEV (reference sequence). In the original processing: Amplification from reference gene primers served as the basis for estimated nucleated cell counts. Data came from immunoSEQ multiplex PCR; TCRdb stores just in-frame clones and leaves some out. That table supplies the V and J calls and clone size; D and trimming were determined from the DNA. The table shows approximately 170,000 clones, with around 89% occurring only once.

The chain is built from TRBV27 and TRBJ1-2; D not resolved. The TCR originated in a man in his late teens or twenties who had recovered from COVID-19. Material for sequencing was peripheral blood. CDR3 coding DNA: TGTGCCACCATGGGAGGAGGGAATGGCTACACCTTC. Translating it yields CATMGGGNGYTF.